The 24 T cell receptor beta chains listed next were all sequenced from one sample in a study of shared clonotypes between healthy human individuals. The data were produced by immunoSEQ multiplex PCR, yet TCRdb's version contains in-frame clones alone and is incomplete. The sample contains about 1.1 million clones, around 78% of which appear only once. Specimen: memory CD4+ T cells from PBMCs. The subset was: CD45RA-negative fraction. These receptor sequences come from a man between 18 and 29 years old in good health. Some clones in this sample may be carry-over from other donors' samples.

This clone showed up just once. Other DNA sequences in this sample translate to the same CDR3. The chain links TRBV9 to TRBJ2-7, with D possibly TRBD2 on 7 matching bases. Deletions cut 4 bases from V and 2 bases from J, with 16 bases between. Germline CDR1 SGDLS, CDR2 YYNGEE. CDR3 length: 15 amino acids. The CDR3 DNA is TGTGCCAGCAGCCTAAGGGGGGGAGGGACCTACGAGCAGTACTTC. Protein: CASSLRGGGTYEQYF.

This clone was seen once. This chain joins TRBV7-2 and TRBJ2-7; 9 bases line up with TRBD2. The germline V gene encodes CDR1 SGHTA and CDR2 FQGNSA. The V and J ends lost 2 bases and 2 bases, in that order; junction bases with no gene match: 4. The CDR3 consists of 15 residues. DNA for the CDR3: TGTGCCAGCAGCTTACGGCGGGAGGGGACCTACGAGCAGTACTTC. It codes for CASSLRREGTYEQYF. The entire variable domain, with the rest obtained from reference TRBV7-2 and TRBJ2-7, is as follows: GAGVSQSPSNKVTEKGKDVELRCDPISGHTALYWYRQSLGQGLEFLIYFQGNSAPDKSGLPSDRFSAERTGGSVSTLTIQRTQQEDSAVYLCASSLRREGTYEQYFGPGTRLTVT.

The V and J genes are TRBV28 and TRBJ1-1, with a tentative D call TRBD1 (5 bases). Germline-derived CDR1 and CDR2 are MDHEN and SYDVKM. V was shortened by 7 bases and J by 1 base, with 10 bases between the two germline ends. This CDR3 contains 13 residues. CDR3: CASIEGRNTEAFF. In DNA, the CDR3 is TGTGCCAGCATCGAGGGGCGGAACACTGAAGCTTTCTTT.

V gene TRBV5-4 combines with J gene TRBJ1-3, with D perhaps matching TRBD1 (6 bases). This CDR3 is 16 amino acids long. Germline loops: CDR1 SGHNT, CDR2 YYREEE (reference sequence). The ends were cut back, 4 bases at V and 1 base at J, with 15 bases in the middle. The CDR3 DNA follows: TGTGCCAGCAGCGGGGGGTCAGGGGCTTCTGGAAACACCATATATTTT. This gives the protein CASSGGSGASGNTIYF.

The V and J genes are TRBV27 and TRBJ2-2, with 9 bases lining up with TRBD2. CDR1 and CDR2 from the germline V gene are MNHEY and SMNVEV (reference sequence). The CDR3 consists of 16 residues. V dropped 5 bases and J dropped 4; count of bases not matched to a gene: 8. The CDR3 region is CASSKAGGPGTGELFF. The CDR3 DNA reads TGTGCCAGCAGTAAGGCGGGAGGGCCCGGCACCGGGGAGCTGTTTTTT.

The chain has TRBV28 and TRBJ1-2, with D possibly matching TRBD1 (5 bases). Germline V gives CDR1 MDHEN, CDR2 SYDVKM. The CDR3 is made up of 14 amino acids. Trimming took 5 bases from V and 5 from J, leaving 15 bases between them. This CDR3 is CASSLRDLPYGYTF. Here the CDR3 DNA reads TGTGCCAGCAGTCTTAGGGACCTCCCATATGGCTACACCTTC.

This chain joins TRBV5-6 and TRBJ1-1; D might be TRBD1 (5 bases). The CDR3 consists of 14 residues. With 6 bases removed from V and 4 bases from J, the gap between germline ends came to 16 bases. CDR1 and CDR2 (germline): SGHDT, YYEEEE. This CDR3 reads CASKGRGILTEAFF. CDR3 DNA: TGTGCCAGCAAGGGTAGGGGAATCCTCACTGAAGCTTTCTTT.

The gene calls are TRBV28 and TRBJ2-3; the match to TRBD2 covers 9 bases. The V gene's germline CDR1 is MDHEN and CDR2 SYDVKM. The ends lost 6 bases at V and 2 bases at J; junction bases unmatched: 6. The CDR3 runs 15 residues. Here the CDR3 reads CASRLAGVITDTQYF. The CDR3 DNA follows: TGTGCCAGCAGGTTAGCGGGAGTGATCACAGATACGCAGTATTTT.

The chain has TRBV28 and TRBJ2-1; 8 bases match TRBD2. Germline values: CDR1 MDHEN, CDR2 SYDVKM. This CDR3 is 13 amino acids long. Losses at the gene ends were 5 bases for V and 12 bases for J; bases not matched to a gene: 9. CDR3 nucleotide sequence: TGTGCCAGCAGTACGTCAGCGGGAGCTGGGCAGTTCTTC. Protein sequence: CASSTSAGAGQFF.

The chain has TRBV28 and TRBJ1-5; the match to TRBD1 covers 8 bases. The length of the CDR3 is 14 residues. CDR1 MDHEN and CDR2 SYDVKM come from the germline V gene. V lost 6 bases, J lost 10 bases, and 11 bases stayed unmatched. CDR3 DNA: TGTGCCAGCAGAGTAGCGGGACAGGACACCCCCCAGCATTTT. Translated, it gives CASRVAGQDTPQHF.

The chain joins TRBV5-1 to TRBJ2-1; D not certain. The germline CDR1 and CDR2 sequences are SGHRS and YFSETQ. The V end was cut by 2 bases, the J end by 0 bases, with 15 bases between. The CDR3 runs to 17 residues. CDR3 DNA: TGCGCCAGCAGCTTCTTCGGTGGAGCGAGCTCCTACAATGAGCAGTTCTTC. The encoded protein is CASSFFGGASSYNEQFF.

The chain couples TRBV11-2 to TRBJ1-1; no firm D call. This CDR3 is built from 14 residues. The germline gives CDR1 SGHAT, CDR2 FQNNGV. V was clipped by 2 bases and J by 6 bases, with 13 bases between them. The CDR3 sequence: CASSLRAAGAEAFF. CDR3 sequence (DNA): TGTGCCAGCAGCTTAAGGGCCGCGGGAGCTGAAGCTTTCTTT.

The CDR3 sequence: CASSYSRQGRGNTIYF. The CDR3 DNA reads TGTGCCAGCAGTTACTCGCGACAGGGAAGAGGAAACACCATATATTTT. The V call is TRBV6-5, the J call TRBJ1-3; TRBD1 agrees at 7 bases. Germline V gives CDR1 MNHEY, CDR2 SVGAGI. The CDR3 is 16 residues long. Germline trimming cut 0 bases from V and 4 bases from J; bases unmatched to any gene: 6.

This clone came up once. The chain carries TRBV7-9 and TRBJ1-3; D possibly corresponds to TRBD1 (5 bases). The germline V and J ends were trimmed by 1 base and 2 bases, with 9 bases remaining between them. CDR1 is SEHNR, CDR2 FQNEAQ, per germline (reference sequence). The CDR3 has 15 amino acids. Written as DNA, the CDR3 is TGTGCCAGCAGCTTAGTATCGGGGGCTGGAAACACCATATATTTT. Protein product: CASSLVSGAGNTIYF.

About this clone: The sample holds other DNA sequences that translate to the same CDR3. V gene TRBV7-9 combines with J gene TRBJ2-3; D unresolved. The CDR3 extends over 12 amino acids. Trimming left V 5 bases short and J 1 base short, with 4 bases between. The germline CDR1 and CDR2 sequences are SEHNR and FQNEAQ (reference sequence). This chain's CDR3 is CASSPGTDTQYF. Written as DNA, the CDR3 is TGTGCCAGCAGCCCGGGCACAGATACGCAGTATTTT.

There are a few counts of this clone. The J gene is TRBJ1-1, the V gene TRBV5-1, with a tentative D call TRBD1 (6 bases). V was clipped by 0 bases and J by 3 bases, with 6 bases between them. The CDR3 consists of 13 residues. The germline CDR1 and CDR2 sequences are SGHRS and YFSETQ. The CDR3 loop is CASSLDRDTEAFF. The CDR3 nucleotides are TGCGCCAGCAGCTTGGACAGGGACACTGAAGCTTTCTTT.

V and J are TRBV11-2 and TRBJ2-5; D call uncertain. V shed 4 bases and J shed 5 bases, with 14 bases lying between them. This CDR3 has 14 amino acids. Germline V gene lookup returns CDR1 SGHAT and CDR2 FQNNGV. The CDR3 sequence is CASSSGRVGETQYF. The CDR3, as DNA: TGTGCCAGCAGCTCCGGCCGAGTTGGGGAGACCCAGTACTTC. Full variable domain (missing parts from reference TRBV11-2 and TRBJ2-5): EAGVAQSPRYKIIEKRQSVAFWCNPISGHATLYWYQQILGQGPKLLIQFQNNGVVDDSQLPKDRFSAERLKGVDSTLKIQPAKLEDSAVYLCASSSGRVGETQYFGPGTRLLVL.

This rearrangement joins TRBV5-4 to TRBJ2-7, with 7 nucleotides matching TRBD2. The CDR3 totals 13 residues. V lost 4 bases to trimming and J lost 5 bases; unmatched junction nucleotides: 6. Germline V lookup: CDR1 SGHNT, CDR2 YYREEE (reference sequence). The CDR3 spells CASSHGTINEQYF. The CDR3 bases are TGTGCCAGCAGCCACGGGACTATCAACGAGCAGTACTTC.

The chain has TRBV6-1 and TRBJ1-5; TRBD1 is a possible D gene (5 bases). Trimming left V 7 bases short and J 4 bases short, with 17 bases between. This CDR3 region has 15 residues. CDR1 is MNHNS and CDR2 is SASEGT in the germline V gene. This CDR3 is CASNEGRGRNQPQHF. CDR3 in DNA: TGTGCCAGCAACGAGGGAAGGGGCAGGAATCAGCCCCAGCATTTT.

This chain connects TRBV28 to TRBJ2-7; 7 bases are shared with TRBD2. Germline lookup yields CDR1 MDHEN and CDR2 SYDVKM. The CDR3 loop spans 19 amino acids. V lost 3 bases, J lost 3 bases, and 20 bases stayed unmatched. The CDR3 sequence is CASSLMKIEGGSIFYEQYF. The CDR3 DNA reads as TGTGCCAGCAGTTTGATGAAAATTGAGGGCGGGAGTATTTTCTACGAGCAGTACTTC.

The chain links TRBV5-1 to TRBJ1-1; D is perhaps TRBD1 (6 bases). This CDR3 comprises 15 residues. CDR1 is SGHRS, CDR2 YFSETQ, per germline. Trimming shortened V by 4 bases and J by 11 bases, and 24 bases separated the two germline ends. The CDR3 spells CASSPSAKTGLVAFF. CDR3 bases: TGCGCCAGCAGCCCCTCTGCTAAAACAGGGTTGGTGGCTTTCTTT.

In its sample, this clone was seen a few times. Mismatch with germline at one junction end may stem from a read error. The chain joins TRBV7-2 to TRBJ1-1; D ambiguous. The CDR3 runs 12 residues. Germline CDR1 reads SGHTA; CDR2 reads FQGNSA. CDR3 coding DNA: TGTGCCAGCAGCCCCTCGCCGGGAGGATCGATCTTT. Its translation is CASSPSPGGSIF. The full variable domain, its missing parts supplied by reference TRBV7-2 and TRBJ1-1, is GAGVSQSPSNKVTEKGKDVELRCDPISGHTALYWYRQSLGQGLEFLIYFQGNSAPDKSGLPSDRFSAERTGGSVSTLTIQRTQQEDSAVYLCASSPSPGGSIFGQGTRLTVV.

This chain links TRBV7-2 with TRBJ1-1, with 9 bases aligning to TRBD1. The CDR3 contains 15 residues. Unmatched junction bases numbered 8, after V lost 3 bases and J lost 6 bases. Germline CDR1 is SGHTA and CDR2 is FQGNSA. The CDR3 sequence is CASSFTGTGYAEAFF. The CDR3 bases are TGTGCCAGCAGCTTTACCGGGACAGGGTACGCTGAAGCTTTCTTT.

The V and J genes are TRBV29-1 and TRBJ2-3, with 7 positions matching TRBD1. Germline lookup yields CDR1 SQVTM and CDR2 ANQGSEA. The CDR3 contains 15 residues. V lost 5 bases, J lost 0 bases, and 8 bases stayed unmatched. CDR3 DNA: TGCAGCGTTCGACAGGGCTCCTCTAGCACAGATACGCAGTATTTT. Residues: CSVRQGSSSTDTQYF.